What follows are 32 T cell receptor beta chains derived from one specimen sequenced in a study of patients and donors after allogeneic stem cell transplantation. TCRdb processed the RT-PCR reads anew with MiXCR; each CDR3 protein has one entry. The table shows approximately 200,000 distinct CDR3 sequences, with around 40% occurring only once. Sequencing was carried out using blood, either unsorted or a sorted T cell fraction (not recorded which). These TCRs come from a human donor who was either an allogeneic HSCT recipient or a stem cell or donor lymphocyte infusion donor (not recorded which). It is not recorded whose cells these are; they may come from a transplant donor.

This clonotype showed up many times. The CDR3 sequence is CSAGMGTSSGNTIYF. The CDR3 DNA is TGCAGTGCTGGGATGGGTACTAGCTCTGGAAACACCATATATTTT. The chain recombines TRBV20-1 with TRBJ1-3; D is unresolved. Trimming took 5 bases from V and 0 from J, leaving 14 bases between them. Germline values: CDR1 DFQATT, CDR2 SNEGSKA (reference sequence). The CDR3 has 15 residues.

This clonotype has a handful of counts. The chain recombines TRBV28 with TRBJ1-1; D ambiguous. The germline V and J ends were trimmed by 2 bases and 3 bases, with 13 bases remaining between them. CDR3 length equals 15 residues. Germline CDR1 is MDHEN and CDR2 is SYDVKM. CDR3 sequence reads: CASSLVFVQDTEAFF. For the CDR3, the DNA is TGTGCCAGCAGTTTAGTTTTCGTGCAGGACACTGAAGCTTTCTTT.

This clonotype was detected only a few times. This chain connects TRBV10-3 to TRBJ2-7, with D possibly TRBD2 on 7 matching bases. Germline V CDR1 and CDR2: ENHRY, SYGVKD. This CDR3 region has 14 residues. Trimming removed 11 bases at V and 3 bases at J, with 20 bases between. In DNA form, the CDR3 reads TGTGCCCCGCATGATGACGGGGGGCTCTACGAGCAGTACTTC. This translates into CAPHDDGGLYEQYF.

The CDR3 region has the DNA TGTGCCAGCAGCGTAACAGGTAGACTTAAAGAGACCCAGTACTTC. Amino acid sequence: CASSVTGRLKETQYF. The rearrangement joins TRBV9 to TRBJ2-5; tentatively, D is TRBD1 (5 bases). The CDR3 length is 15 residues. Trimming cost V 1 base and J 3 bases, with 13 bases left between them. In germline, CDR1 is SGDLS, CDR2 YYNGEE.

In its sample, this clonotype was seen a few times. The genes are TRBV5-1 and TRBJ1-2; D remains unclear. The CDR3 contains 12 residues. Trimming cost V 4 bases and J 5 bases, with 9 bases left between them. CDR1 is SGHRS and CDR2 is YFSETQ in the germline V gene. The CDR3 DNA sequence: TGCGCCAGCAGCCAGTATCTTTATGGCTACACCTTC. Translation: CASSQYLYGYTF. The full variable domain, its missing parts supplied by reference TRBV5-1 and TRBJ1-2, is KAGVTQTPRYLIKTRGQQVTLSCSPISGHRSVSWYQQTPGQGLQFLFEYFSETQRNKGNFPGRFSGRQFSNSRSEMNVSTLELGDSALYLCASSQYLYGYTFGSGTRLTVV.

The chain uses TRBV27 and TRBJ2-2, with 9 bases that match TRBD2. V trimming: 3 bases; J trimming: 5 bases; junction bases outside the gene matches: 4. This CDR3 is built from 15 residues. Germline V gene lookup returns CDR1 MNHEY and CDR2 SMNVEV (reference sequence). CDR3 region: CASSFRLAGTGELFF. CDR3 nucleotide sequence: TGTGCCAGCAGTTTTCGGCTAGCGGGGACCGGGGAGCTGTTTTTT.

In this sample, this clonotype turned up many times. CDR3 in DNA: TGTGCCAGCTCACCGACAGGGAGAAATCAGCCCCAGCATTTT. Translation gives CASSPTGRNQPQHF. This chain joins TRBV18 and TRBJ1-5; TRBD1 aligns across 7 bases. This CDR3 has 14 residues. V was pared by 3 bases and J by 4 bases, with 3 bases of the junction left unmatched. CDR1 KGHSH and CDR2 LQKENI come from the germline V gene.

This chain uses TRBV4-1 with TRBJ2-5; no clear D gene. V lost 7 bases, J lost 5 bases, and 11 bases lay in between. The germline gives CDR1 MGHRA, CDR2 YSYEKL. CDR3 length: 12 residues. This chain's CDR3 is CASIDDSETQYF. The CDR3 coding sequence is TGCGCCAGCATTGATGACTCTGAGACCCAGTACTTC.

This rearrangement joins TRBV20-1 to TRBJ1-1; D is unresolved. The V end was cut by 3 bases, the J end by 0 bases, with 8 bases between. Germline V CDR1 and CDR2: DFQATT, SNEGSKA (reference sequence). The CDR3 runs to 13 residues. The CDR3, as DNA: TGCAGTGCTAGGGGCAGACTGAACACTGAAGCTTTCTTT. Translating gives CSARGRLNTEAFF.

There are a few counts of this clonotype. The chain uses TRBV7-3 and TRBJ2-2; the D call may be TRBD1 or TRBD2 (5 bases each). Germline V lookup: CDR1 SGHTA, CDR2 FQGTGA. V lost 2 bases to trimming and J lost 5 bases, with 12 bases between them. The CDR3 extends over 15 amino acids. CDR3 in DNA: TGTGCCAGCAGCTTAGGGACGGGGCAGACCGGGGAGCTGTTTTTT. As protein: CASSLGTGQTGELFF. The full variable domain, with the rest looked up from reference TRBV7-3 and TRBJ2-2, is GAGVSQTPSNKVTEKGKYVELRCDPISGHTALYWYRQSLGQGPEFLIYFQGTGAADDSGLPNDRFFAVRPEGSVSTLKIQRTERGDSAVYLCASSLGTGQTGELFFGEGSRLTVL.

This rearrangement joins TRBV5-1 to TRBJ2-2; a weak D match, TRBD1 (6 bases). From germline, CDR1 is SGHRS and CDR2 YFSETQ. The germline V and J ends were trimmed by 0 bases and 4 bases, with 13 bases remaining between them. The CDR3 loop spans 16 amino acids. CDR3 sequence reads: CASSLGDRTRTGELFF. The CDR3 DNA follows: TGCGCCAGCAGCTTGGGTGACAGGACCCGCACCGGGGAGCTGTTTTTT.

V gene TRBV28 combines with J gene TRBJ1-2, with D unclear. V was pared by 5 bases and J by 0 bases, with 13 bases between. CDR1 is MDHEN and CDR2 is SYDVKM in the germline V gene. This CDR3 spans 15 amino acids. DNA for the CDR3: TGTGCCAGCAGTCCCTCCGGGCGGACTAACTATGGCTACACCTTC. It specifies CASSPSGRTNYGYTF.

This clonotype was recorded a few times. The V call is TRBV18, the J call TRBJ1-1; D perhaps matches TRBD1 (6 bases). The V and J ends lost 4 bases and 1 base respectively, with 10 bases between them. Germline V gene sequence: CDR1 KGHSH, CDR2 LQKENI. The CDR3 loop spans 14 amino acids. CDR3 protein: CASSQQGPNTEAFF. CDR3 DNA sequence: TGTGCCAGCTCACAACAGGGCCCGAACACTGAAGCTTTCTTT.

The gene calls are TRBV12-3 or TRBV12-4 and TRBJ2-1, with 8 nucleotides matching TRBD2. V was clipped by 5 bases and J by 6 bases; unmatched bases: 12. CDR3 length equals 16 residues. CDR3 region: CASSPGASGGFNEQFF. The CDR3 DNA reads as TGTGCCAGCAGTCCCGGGGCGAGCGGGGGATTCAATGAGCAGTTCTTC.

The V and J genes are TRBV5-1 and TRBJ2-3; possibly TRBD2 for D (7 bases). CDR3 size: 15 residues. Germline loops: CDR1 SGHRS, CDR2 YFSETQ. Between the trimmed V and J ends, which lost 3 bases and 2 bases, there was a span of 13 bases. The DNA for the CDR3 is TGCGCCAGCAGCTCGAAGGGGGGGACCACAGATACGCAGTATTTT. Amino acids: CASSSKGGTTDTQYF.

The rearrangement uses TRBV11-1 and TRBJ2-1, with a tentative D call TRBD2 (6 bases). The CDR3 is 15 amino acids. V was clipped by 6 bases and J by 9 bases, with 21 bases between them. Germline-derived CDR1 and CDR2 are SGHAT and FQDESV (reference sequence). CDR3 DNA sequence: TGTGCCAGCAGTCTTCTGGGACCTTTGGGAGGTGAGCAGTTCTTC. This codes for CASSLLGPLGGEQFF.

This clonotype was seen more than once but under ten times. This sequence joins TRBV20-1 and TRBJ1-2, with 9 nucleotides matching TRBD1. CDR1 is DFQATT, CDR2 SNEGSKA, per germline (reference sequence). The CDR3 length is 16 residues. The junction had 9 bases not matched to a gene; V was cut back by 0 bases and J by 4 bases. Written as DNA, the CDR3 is TGCAGTGCTAGAGATCTTAGGGGACAGGGCTTCTATGGCTACACCTTC. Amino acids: CSARDLRGQGFYGYTF.

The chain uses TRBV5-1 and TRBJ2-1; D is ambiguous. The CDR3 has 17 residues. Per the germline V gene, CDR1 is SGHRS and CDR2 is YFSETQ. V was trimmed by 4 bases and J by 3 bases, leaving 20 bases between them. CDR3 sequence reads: CASSLTSGGINYNEQFF. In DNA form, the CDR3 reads TGCGCCAGCAGCCTAACCTCTGGTGGGATAAACTACAATGAGCAGTTCTTC.

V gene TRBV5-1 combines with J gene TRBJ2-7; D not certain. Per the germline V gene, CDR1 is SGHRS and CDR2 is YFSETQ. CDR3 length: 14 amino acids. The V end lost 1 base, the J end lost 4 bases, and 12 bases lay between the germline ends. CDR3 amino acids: CASSLRPAEYEQYF. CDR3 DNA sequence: TGCGCCAGCAGCTTGAGGCCAGCCGAATACGAGCAGTACTTC.

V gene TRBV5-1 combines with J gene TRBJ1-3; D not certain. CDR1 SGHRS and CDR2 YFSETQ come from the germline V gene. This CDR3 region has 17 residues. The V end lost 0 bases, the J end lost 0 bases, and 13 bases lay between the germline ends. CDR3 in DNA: TGCGCCAGCAGCTTGGACGGCAGGCCTAGCTCTGGAAACACCATATATTTT. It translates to CASSLDGRPSSGNTIYF. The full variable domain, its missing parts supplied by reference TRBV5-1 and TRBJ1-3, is KAGVTQTPRYLIKTRGQQVTLSCSPISGHRSVSWYQQTPGQGLQFLFEYFSETQRNKGNFPGRFSGRQFSNSRSEMNVSTLELGDSALYLCASSLDGRPSSGNTIYFGEGSWLTVV.

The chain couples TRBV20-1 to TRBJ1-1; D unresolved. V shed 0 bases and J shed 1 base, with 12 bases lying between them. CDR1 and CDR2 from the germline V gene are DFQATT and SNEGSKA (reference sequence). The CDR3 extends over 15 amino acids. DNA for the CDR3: TGCAGTGCTAGAGATGCGAACGTAAAGAACACTGAAGCTTTCTTT. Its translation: CSARDANVKNTEAFF.

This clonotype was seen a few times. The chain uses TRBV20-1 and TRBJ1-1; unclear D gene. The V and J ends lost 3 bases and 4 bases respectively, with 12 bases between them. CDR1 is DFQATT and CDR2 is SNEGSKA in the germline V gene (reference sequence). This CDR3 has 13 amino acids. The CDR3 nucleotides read TGCAGTGCTAGCCCAGGTTTTACCACTGAAGCTTTCTTT. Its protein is CSASPGFTTEAFF.

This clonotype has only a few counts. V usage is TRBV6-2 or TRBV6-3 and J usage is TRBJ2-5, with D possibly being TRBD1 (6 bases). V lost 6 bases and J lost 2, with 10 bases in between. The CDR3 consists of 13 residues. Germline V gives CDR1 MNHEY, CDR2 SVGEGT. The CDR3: CASSNGQQETQYF. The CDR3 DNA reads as TGTGCCAGCAGCAACGGACAGCAAGAGACCCAGTACTTC.

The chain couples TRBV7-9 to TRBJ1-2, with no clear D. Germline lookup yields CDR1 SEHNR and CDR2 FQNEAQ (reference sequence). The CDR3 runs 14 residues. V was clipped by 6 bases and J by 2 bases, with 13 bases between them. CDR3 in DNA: TGTGCCAGCAGTCCCCCCGCAGGCAACTATGGCTACACCTTC. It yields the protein CASSPPAGNYGYTF.

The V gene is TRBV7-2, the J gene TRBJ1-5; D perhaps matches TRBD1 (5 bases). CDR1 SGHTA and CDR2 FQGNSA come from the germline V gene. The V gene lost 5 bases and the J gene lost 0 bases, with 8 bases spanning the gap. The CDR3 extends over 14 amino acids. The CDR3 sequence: CASSMGVSNQPQHF. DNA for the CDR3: TGTGCCAGCAGCATGGGGGTTAGCAATCAGCCCCAGCATTTT.

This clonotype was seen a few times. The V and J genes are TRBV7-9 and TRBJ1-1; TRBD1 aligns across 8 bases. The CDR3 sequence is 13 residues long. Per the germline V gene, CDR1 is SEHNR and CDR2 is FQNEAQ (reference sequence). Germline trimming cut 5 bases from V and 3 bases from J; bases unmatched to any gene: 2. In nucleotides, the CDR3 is TGTGCCAGCAGCAAACAGGGGGACACTGAAGCTTTCTTT. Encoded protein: CASSKQGDTEAFF.

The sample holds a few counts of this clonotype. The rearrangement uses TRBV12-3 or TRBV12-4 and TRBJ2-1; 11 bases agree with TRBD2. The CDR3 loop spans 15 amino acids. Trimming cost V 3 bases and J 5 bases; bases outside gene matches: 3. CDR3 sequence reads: CASSFLAGGNNEQFF. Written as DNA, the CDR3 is TGTGCCAGCAGTTTTTTAGCGGGGGGGAACAATGAGCAGTTCTTC.

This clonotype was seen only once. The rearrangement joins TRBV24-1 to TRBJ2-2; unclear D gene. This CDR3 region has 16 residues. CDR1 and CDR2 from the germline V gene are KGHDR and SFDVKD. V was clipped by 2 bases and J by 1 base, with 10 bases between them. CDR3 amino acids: CATSDSGGWNTGELFF. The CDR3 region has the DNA TGTGCCACCAGTGATTCTGGTGGTTGGAACACCGGGGAGCTGTTTTTT.

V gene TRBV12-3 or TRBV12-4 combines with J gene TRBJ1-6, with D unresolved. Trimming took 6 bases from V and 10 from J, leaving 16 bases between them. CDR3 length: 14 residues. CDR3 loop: CASSYRANRSPLHF. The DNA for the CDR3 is TGTGCCAGCAGCTACCGGGCCAACCGGTCACCCCTCCACTTT.

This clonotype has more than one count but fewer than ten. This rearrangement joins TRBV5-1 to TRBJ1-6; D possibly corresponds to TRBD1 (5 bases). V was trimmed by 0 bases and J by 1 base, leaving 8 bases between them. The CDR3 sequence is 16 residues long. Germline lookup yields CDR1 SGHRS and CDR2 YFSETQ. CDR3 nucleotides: TGCGCCAGCAGCTTGGACAGGAGATCCTATAATTCACCCCTCCACTTT. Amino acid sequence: CASSLDRRSYNSPLHF.

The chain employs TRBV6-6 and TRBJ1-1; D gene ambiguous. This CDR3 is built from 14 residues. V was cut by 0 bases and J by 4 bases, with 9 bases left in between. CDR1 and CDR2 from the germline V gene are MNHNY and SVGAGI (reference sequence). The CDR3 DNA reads TGTGCCAGCAGTTACTCAGGGAGGAGCACTGAAGCTTTCTTT. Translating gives CASSYSGRSTEAFF.

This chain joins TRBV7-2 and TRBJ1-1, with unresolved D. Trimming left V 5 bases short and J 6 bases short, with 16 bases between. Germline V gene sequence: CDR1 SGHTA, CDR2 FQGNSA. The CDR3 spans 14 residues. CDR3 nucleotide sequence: TGTGCCAGCAGCCAGCTGACTTGGGAGGCTGAAGCTTTCTTT. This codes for CASSQLTWEAEAFF.